This T cell receptor (beta chain) was recorded in a study of control samples from healthy donors and cancer patients. This clone was recorded only once. This CDR3 contains 14 residues. V lost 5 bases and J lost 2, with 11 bases in between. Germline loops: CDR1 LNHNV, CDR2 YYDKDF (reference sequence). TCRdb keeps only in-frame clones here, not all; method: immunoSEQ multiplex PCR. The sample comprises 85,000 to 90,000 clones, about 89% of which are singletons, and 9.5% to 10% rests with the top ten. Sequencing used PBMCs. The chain joins TRBV15 to TRBJ2-3, with a tentative D call TRBD2 (6 bases). This receptor was obtained from a woman between 50 and 59 years old with colorectal cancer. CDR3: CATSPGLYTDTQYF. The DNA of the CDR3 is TGTGCCACCAGCCCCGGACTATACACAGATACGCAGTATTTT.